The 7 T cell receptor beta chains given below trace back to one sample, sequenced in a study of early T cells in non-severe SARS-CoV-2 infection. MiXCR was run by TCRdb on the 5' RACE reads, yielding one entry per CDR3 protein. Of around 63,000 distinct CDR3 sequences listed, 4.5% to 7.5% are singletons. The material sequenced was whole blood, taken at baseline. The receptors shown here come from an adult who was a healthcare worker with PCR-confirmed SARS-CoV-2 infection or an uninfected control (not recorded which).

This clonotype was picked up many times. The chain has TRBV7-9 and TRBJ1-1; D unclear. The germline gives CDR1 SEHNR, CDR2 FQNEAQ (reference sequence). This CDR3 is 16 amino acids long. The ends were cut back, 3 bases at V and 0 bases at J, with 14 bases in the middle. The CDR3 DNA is TGTGCCAGCAGCTTGGTCATTAATGTTGTGAACACTGAAGCTTTCTTT. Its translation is CASSLVINVVNTEAFF.

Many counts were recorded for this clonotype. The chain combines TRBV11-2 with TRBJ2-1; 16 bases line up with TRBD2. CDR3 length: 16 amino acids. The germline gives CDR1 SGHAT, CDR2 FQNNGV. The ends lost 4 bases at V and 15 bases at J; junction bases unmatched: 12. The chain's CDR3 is CASSSGTSGRAVVGFF. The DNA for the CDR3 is TGTGCCAGCAGCTCGGGGACTAGCGGGAGGGCAGTTGTTGGGTTCTTC.

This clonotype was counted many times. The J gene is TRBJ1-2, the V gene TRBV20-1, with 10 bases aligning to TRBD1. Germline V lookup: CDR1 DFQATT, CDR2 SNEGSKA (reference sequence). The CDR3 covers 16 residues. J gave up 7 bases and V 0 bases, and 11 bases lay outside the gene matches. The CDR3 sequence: CSARDAGQGEFSGYTF. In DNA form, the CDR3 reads TGCAGTGCTAGAGACGCCGGACAGGGGGAATTTTCTGGCTACACCTTC.

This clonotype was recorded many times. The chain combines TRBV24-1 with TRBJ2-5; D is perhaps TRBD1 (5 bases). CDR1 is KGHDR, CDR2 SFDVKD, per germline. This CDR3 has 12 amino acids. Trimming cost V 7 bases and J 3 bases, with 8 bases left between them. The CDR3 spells CATRSREETQYF. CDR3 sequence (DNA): TGTGCCACCAGAAGCAGGGAAGAGACCCAGTACTTC.

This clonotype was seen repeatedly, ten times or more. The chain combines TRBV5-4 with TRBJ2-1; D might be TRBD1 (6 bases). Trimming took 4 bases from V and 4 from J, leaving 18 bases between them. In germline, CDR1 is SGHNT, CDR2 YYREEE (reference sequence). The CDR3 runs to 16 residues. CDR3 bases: TGTGCCAGCAGCCTAGCTGGGGACACTCCGTACAATGAGCAGTTCTTC. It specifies CASSLAGDTPYNEQFF.

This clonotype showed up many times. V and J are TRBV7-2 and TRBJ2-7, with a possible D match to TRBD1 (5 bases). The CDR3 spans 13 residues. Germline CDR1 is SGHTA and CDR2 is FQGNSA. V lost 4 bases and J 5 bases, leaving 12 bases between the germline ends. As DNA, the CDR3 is TGTGCCAGCAGCTCCCCAGGGATCCACGAGCAGTACTTC. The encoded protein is CASSSPGIHEQYF. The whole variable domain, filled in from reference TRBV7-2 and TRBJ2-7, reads GAGVSQSPSNKVTEKGKDVELRCDPISGHTALYWYRQSLGQGLEFLIYFQGNSAPDKSGLPSDRFSAERTGGSVSTLTIQRTQQEDSAVYLCASSSPGIHEQYFGPGTRLTVT.

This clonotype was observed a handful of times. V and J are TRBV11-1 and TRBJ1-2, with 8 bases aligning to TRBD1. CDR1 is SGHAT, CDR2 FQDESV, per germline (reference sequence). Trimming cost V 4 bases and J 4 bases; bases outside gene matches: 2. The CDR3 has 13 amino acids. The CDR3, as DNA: TGTGCCAGCAGCTCGGACAGGGTCTATGGCTACACCTTC. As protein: CASSSDRVYGYTF.